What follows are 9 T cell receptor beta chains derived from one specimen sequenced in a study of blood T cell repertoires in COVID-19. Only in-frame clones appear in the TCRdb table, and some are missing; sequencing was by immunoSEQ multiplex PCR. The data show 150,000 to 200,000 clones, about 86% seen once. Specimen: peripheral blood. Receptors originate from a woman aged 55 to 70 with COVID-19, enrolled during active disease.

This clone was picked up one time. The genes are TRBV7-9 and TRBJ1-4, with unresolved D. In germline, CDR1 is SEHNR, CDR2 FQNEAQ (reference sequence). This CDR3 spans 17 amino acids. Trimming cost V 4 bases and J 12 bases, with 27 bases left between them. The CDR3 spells CASSYPSSRTDDGELFF. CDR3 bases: TGTGCCAGCAGCTACCCGTCGAGCAGGACCGACGACGGGGAACTGTTTTTT.

The CDR3: CASSLSPRTGELFF. CDR3 coding DNA: TGTGCCAGCAGCTTGAGTCCGAGGACCGGGGAGCTGTTTTTT. The rearrangement uses TRBV5-4 and TRBJ2-2; D uncertain. Germline CDR1 and CDR2: SGHNT and YYREEE (reference sequence). V was cut by 1 base and J by 5 bases, with 9 bases left in between. The CDR3 covers 14 residues.

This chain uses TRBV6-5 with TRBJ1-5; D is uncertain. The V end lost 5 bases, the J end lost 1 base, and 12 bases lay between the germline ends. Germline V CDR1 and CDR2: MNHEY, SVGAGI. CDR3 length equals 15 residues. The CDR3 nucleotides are TGTGCCAGCAGTCCCCGTCGAGGGAGCAATCAGCCCCAGCATTTT. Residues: CASSPRRGSNQPQHF.

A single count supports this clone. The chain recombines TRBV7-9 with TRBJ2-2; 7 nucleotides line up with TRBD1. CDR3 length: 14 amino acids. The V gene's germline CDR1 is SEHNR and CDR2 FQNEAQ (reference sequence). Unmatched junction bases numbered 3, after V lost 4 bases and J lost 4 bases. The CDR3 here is CASSSDRVTGELFF. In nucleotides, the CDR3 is TGTGCCAGCAGCTCAGACAGGGTCACCGGGGAGCTGTTTTTT.

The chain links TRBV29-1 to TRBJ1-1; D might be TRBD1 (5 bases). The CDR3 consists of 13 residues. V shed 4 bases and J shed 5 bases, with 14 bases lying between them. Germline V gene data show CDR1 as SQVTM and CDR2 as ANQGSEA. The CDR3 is CSVVRQGGTEAFF. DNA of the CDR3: TGCAGCGTTGTCCGGCAGGGAGGAACTGAAGCTTTCTTT.

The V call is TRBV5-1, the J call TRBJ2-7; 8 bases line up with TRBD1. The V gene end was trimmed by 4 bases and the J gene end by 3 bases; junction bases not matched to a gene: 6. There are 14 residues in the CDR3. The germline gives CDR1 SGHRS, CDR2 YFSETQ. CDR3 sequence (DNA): TGCGCCAGCAGCCCGACAGGGGTGCACTACGAGCAGTACTTC. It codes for CASSPTGVHYEQYF.

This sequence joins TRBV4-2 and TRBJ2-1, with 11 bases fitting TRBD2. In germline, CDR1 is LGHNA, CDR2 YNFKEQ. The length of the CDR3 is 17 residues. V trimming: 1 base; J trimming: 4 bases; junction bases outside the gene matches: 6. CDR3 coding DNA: TGTGCCAGCAGCCAAGGATCGGGACTAGCGGTTTACAATGAGCAGTTCTTC. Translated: CASSQGSGLAVYNEQFF.

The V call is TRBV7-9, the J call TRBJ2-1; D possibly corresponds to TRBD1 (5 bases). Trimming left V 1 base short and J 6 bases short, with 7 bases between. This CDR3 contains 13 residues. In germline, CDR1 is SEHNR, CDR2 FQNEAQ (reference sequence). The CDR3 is CASSLGQFNEQFF. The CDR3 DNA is TGTGCCAGCAGCTTAGGACAGTTCAATGAGCAGTTCTTC.

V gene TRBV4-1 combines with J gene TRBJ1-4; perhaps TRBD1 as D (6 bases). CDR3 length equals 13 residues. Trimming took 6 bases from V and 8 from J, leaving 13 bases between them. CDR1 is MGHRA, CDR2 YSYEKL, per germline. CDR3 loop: CASRTRGGEKLFF. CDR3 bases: TGCGCCAGCAGGACCCGGGGGGGCGAAAAACTGTTTTTT.